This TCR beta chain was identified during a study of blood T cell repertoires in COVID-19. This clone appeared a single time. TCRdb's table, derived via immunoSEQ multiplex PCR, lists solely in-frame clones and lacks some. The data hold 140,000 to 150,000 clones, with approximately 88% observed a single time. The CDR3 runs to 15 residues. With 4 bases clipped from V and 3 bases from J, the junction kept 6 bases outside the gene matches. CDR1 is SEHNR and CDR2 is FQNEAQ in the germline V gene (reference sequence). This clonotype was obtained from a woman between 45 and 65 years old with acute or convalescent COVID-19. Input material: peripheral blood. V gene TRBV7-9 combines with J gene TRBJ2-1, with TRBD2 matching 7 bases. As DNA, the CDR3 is TGTGCCAGCAGCTCCCCCCAGCGGGACTACAATGAGCAGTTCTTC. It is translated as CASSSPQRDYNEQFF.